These 11 T cell receptor beta chains were sequenced from one sample in a study of T cell repertoires in cytomegalovirus infection. TCRdb passed the reads through MiXCR, listing each CDR3 protein once. The sample contains roughly 180,000 distinct CDR3 sequences, approximately 18% of which appear only once. Sequencing was performed on CD8+ T cells from PBMCs. The source of these receptors is a human donor in good health (CMV status not recorded). Some clones in this sample may be carry-over from other donors' samples.

The chain has TRBV12-3 or TRBV12-4 and TRBJ1-2; 9 bases fit TRBD1. CDR3 length: 16 amino acids. V lost 6 bases and J lost 3; bases outside the gene matches: 11. Here the CDR3 reads CASSFYRGRMDYGYTF. The DNA of the CDR3 is TGTGCCAGCAGCTTTTACAGGGGGCGTATGGACTATGGCTACACCTTC.

V usage is TRBV20-1 and J usage is TRBJ2-7; no reliable D call. CDR3 length equals 14 residues. Germline CDR1 reads DFQATT; CDR2 reads SNEGSKA (reference sequence). Trimming left V 3 bases short and J 2 bases short, with 14 bases between. The CDR3 DNA reads as TGCAGTGCTAGTGGCGGTGAGGCCGCCTACGAGCAGTACTTC. Protein product: CSASGGEAAYEQYF.

The chain couples TRBV20-1 to TRBJ1-2; D ambiguous. V lost 6 bases and J lost 8, with 10 bases in between. Germline V CDR1 and CDR2: DFQATT, SNEGSKA (reference sequence). There are 10 residues in the CDR3. CDR3 bases: TGCAGTGCGGGCCTGGGAGGCTACACCTTC. The encoded protein is CSAGLGGYTF.

The chain links TRBV6-5 to TRBJ1-5; D is uncertain. Trimming took 2 bases from V and 5 from J, leaving 7 bases between them. The CDR3 has 13 amino acids. CDR1 and CDR2 from the germline V gene are MNHEY and SVGAGI. The CDR3 DNA is TGTGCCAGCAGTTACGAGAGAGATCAGCCCCAGCATTTT. Translated: CASSYERDQPQHF.

This clonotype appeared once. The chain combines TRBV12-3 or TRBV12-4 with TRBJ2-7; D is undetermined. The V end was cut by 1 base, the J end by 3 bases, with 4 bases between. The CDR3 consists of 12 residues. Here the CDR3 reads CASSLVDYEQYF. CDR3 bases: TGTGCCAGCAGTTTAGTAGACTACGAGCAGTACTTC.

This clonotype was counted only a few times. The chain is built from TRBV12-3 or TRBV12-4 and TRBJ2-7; no clear D. This CDR3 spans 14 amino acids. V was clipped by 5 bases and J by 2 bases, with 13 bases between them. CDR3 bases: TGTGCCAGCAGTCGACACTCCAGTACCTACGAGCAGTACTTC. It encodes CASSRHSSTYEQYF.

The V call is TRBV6-6, the J call TRBJ1-3; D is possibly TRBD1 (6 bases). The ends were cut back, 5 bases at V and 2 bases at J, with 16 bases in the middle. The germline V gene has CDR1 MNHNY and CDR2 SVGAGI (reference sequence). This CDR3 contains 16 residues. The CDR3 DNA reads as TGTGCCAGCAGTACGGGGTCAGGGGTGACTGGAAACACCATATATTTT. Protein product: CASSTGSGVTGNTIYF.

This clonotype turned up a few times. The J gene is TRBJ1-2, the V gene TRBV12-3 or TRBV12-4; no firm D call. The CDR3 is made up of 12 amino acids. V was shortened by 3 bases and J by 4 bases, with 6 bases between the two germline ends. The CDR3 region has the DNA TGTGCCAGCAGTTTCCAGGTCTATGGCTACACCTTC. Its protein is CASSFQVYGYTF.

The chain carries TRBV5-1 and TRBJ2-1, with D uncertain. Germline V CDR1 and CDR2: SGHRS, YFSETQ. V was cut by 3 bases and J by 9 bases, with 19 bases left in between. This CDR3 region has 15 residues. The DNA for the CDR3 is TGCGCCAGCAGCTCCTCCCGGGCATTGGAATTTGAGCAGTTCTTC. This encodes CASSSSRALEFEQFF.

The table lists this clonotype with a few counts. This sequence joins TRBV6-2 or TRBV6-3 and TRBJ1-4, with 11 bases identical to TRBD1. The J segment lost 5 bases and the V segment lost 8 bases, leaving 25 bases of the junction unmatched. Germline V lookup: CDR1 MNHEY, CDR2 SVGEGT. This CDR3 is built from 21 residues. This CDR3 reads CASALGDLGQGAKLGNEKLFF. Here the CDR3 DNA reads TGTGCCAGCGCATTGGGGGATCTCGGACAGGGGGCGAAGCTTGGAAATGAAAAACTGTTTTTT.

This chain joins TRBV10-3 and TRBJ2-1; 11 bases match TRBD2. Germline loops: CDR1 ENHRY, CDR2 SYGVKD. The CDR3 runs to 15 residues. V dropped 4 bases and J dropped 4; count of bases not matched to a gene: 3. The CDR3: CAISGGLAAYNEQFF. DNA of the CDR3: TGTGCCATCAGTGGGGGACTAGCGGCTTACAATGAGCAGTTCTTC.